This passage covers 20 T cell receptor beta chains from one sample sequenced in a study of sequential checkpoint blockade in melanoma (dated by TCRdb to 2018 to 2020). Libraries were built with the immunoSEQ multiplex PCR assay. In TCRdb, the immuneACCESS table is reduced to in-frame sequences with V and J assigned. These tables do not hold every clone; where another copy was compared, an unresolved V gene accounts for under half, and the others remain unexplained. This sample has some 20,000 clones in its table, and roughly 53% of those were observed once. The ten largest clones add up to 17% of the sample. Interpreted using the paper, the treatment or condition label stands for: randomized to nivolumab then ipilimumab (arm A) or the reverse (arm B). Source: CD8+ T cells sorted from blood (inferred from file names), taken from a patient given nivolumab and ipilimumab in sequence. Every receptor here comes from a human donor with melanoma.

This rearrangement joins TRBV28 to TRBJ2-7; no clear D. Looked up from germline, CDR1 is MDHEN and CDR2 is SYDVKM. Trimming took off 5 bases at V and 2 bases at J, with 16 bases between the two ends. The CDR3 has 15 amino acids. In DNA, the CDR3 is TGTGCCAGCAGTATCCTTGGGCCTTCCACCTACGAGCAGTACTTC. Translating gives CASSILGPSTYEQYF.

This clone was seen just once. The rearrangement links TRBV7-2 to TRBJ2-7; D ambiguous. Trimming stripped 5 bases from V and 3 bases from J, with 11 bases between. The CDR3 consists of 13 residues. The germline V gene encodes CDR1 SGHTA and CDR2 FQGNSA. The CDR3 nucleotides read TGTGCCAGCAGCGCTACGGCTAGCTACGAGCAGTACTTC. Translating gives CASSATASYEQYF.

The V gene is TRBV19, the J gene TRBJ2-7; 11 positions agree with TRBD1. The CDR3 contains 14 residues. V lost 4 bases, J lost 7 bases, and 6 bases stayed unmatched. CDR1 and CDR2 (germline): LNHDA, SQIVND (reference sequence). Here the CDR3 reads CASSRGQGAREQYF. The CDR3 coding sequence is TGTGCCAGTAGTAGAGGACAGGGGGCGCGGGAGCAGTACTTC.

This clone was counted a few times. V and J are TRBV18 and TRBJ1-2; 7 bases map to TRBD1. The junction had 9 bases not matched to a gene; V was cut back by 5 bases and J by 6 bases. The CDR3 runs 14 residues. CDR1 is KGHSH, CDR2 LQKENI, per germline. The CDR3 reads CASSTTGARNGYTF. CDR3 nucleotide sequence: TGTGCCAGCTCAACTACAGGGGCCAGGAATGGCTACACCTTC.

The chain couples TRBV5-5 to TRBJ1-4; 8 bases are shared with TRBD1. The germline CDR1 and CDR2 sequences are SGHKS and YYEKEE (reference sequence). The ends lost 3 bases at V and 5 bases at J; junction bases unmatched: 6. The CDR3 has 15 amino acids. This CDR3 is CASSYGRGLNEKLFF. The CDR3 region has the DNA TGTGCCAGCAGCTATGGCAGGGGGCTAAATGAAAAACTGTTTTTT.

The chain employs TRBV15 and TRBJ1-2, with 8 bases that match TRBD1. The germline V gene encodes CDR1 LNHNV and CDR2 YYDKDF (reference sequence). Trimming removed 4 bases from V and 8 bases from J; junction bases left unmatched: 12. The CDR3 is made up of 15 amino acids. The CDR3, as DNA: TGTGCCACCAGCACGTTGACAGGGGTGTTGGGGGGCTACACCTTC. Its protein is CATSTLTGVLGGYTF.

The gene calls are TRBV28 and TRBJ1-1; D gene unclear. This CDR3 is 14 amino acids long. V was shortened by 1 base and J by 6 bases, with 12 bases between the two germline ends. CDR1 is MDHEN, CDR2 SYDVKM, per germline. The CDR3 reads CASSLFDITAEAFF. CDR3 DNA: TGTGCCAGCAGTTTATTCGACATCACCGCTGAAGCTTTCTTT.

The gene calls are TRBV5-4 and TRBJ1-6; D gene unclear. This CDR3 is built from 15 residues. The V end lost 4 bases, the J end lost 8 bases, and 16 bases lay between the germline ends. Germline CDR1 and CDR2: SGHNT and YYREEE (reference sequence). CDR3 in amino acids: CASSQRKGEDSPLHF. CDR3 DNA sequence: TGTGCCAGCAGCCAACGAAAAGGCGAGGATTCACCCCTCCACTTT.

The rearrangement links TRBV11-2 to TRBJ1-4; D is unresolved. This CDR3 is built from 15 residues. V gave up 2 bases and J gave up 4 bases, with 11 bases separating them. Germline CDR1 reads SGHAT; CDR2 reads FQNNGV. This chain's CDR3 is CASSLTPRLNEKLFF. CDR3 nucleotide sequence: TGTGCCAGCAGCTTAACCCCCCGACTTAATGAAAAACTGTTTTTT.

The rearrangement links TRBV12-5 to TRBJ1-2; TRBD1 agrees at 7 bases. Trimming at V came to 0 bases and at J to 0 bases, leaving 4 bases not matched to a gene. There are 16 residues in the CDR3. The germline CDR1 and CDR2 sequences are LGHNT and FRNRAP. The CDR3 loop reads CASGLVGQRANYGYTF. The CDR3 DNA reads TGTGCTAGTGGTTTGGTGGGACAGAGAGCTAACTATGGCTACACCTTC.

The chain recombines TRBV27 with TRBJ2-5; 8 nucleotides align to TRBD1. The DNA end favors TRBJ2-7, so the J call may be wrong. Germline V gene sequence: CDR1 MNHEY, CDR2 SMNVEV (reference sequence). The CDR3 spans 14 residues. The CDR3 DNA sequence: TGTGCCAGCACCGTAGGACAGGGATCCTACGAGCAGTACTTC. The encoded protein is CASTVGQGSYEQYF.

The chain employs TRBV19 and TRBJ1-1, with 9 bases matching TRBD1. The CDR3 is 15 amino acids. Trimming cost V 0 bases and J 4 bases; bases outside gene matches: 3. CDR1 and CDR2 from the germline V gene are LNHDA and SQIVND (reference sequence). The CDR3 loop is CASSIDGTGFTEAFF. The CDR3 nucleotides are TGTGCCAGTAGTATAGACGGGACAGGGTTCACTGAAGCTTTCTTT.

The gene calls are TRBV7-8 and TRBJ1-1, with TRBD1 as a possible D gene (5 bases). Germline V gene sequence: CDR1 SGHVS, CDR2 FQNEAQ. This CDR3 is 17 amino acids long. V gave up 2 bases and J gave up 1 base, with 17 bases separating them. CDR3 residues: CASSLKSYRTPNTEAFF. DNA of the CDR3: TGTGCCAGCAGCTTAAAGTCGTACAGGACCCCGAACACTGAAGCTTTCTTT.

The V call is TRBV4-2, the J call TRBJ2-1; 9 nucleotides match TRBD2. Looked up from germline, CDR1 is LGHNA and CDR2 is YNFKEQ. Trimming removed 0 bases from V and 5 bases from J; junction bases left unmatched: 8. The CDR3 has 17 residues. This chain's CDR3 is CASSQEIGGRGDNEQFF. CDR3 nucleotides: TGTGCCAGCAGCCAAGAAATTGGCGGGAGGGGGGACAATGAGCAGTTCTTC.

In this sample, this clone turned up a few times. V usage is TRBV27 and J usage is TRBJ2-1, with TRBD1 identical over 7 bases. V was pared by 10 bases and J by 4 bases, with 7 bases of the junction left unmatched. The germline CDR1 and CDR2 sequences are MNHEY and SMNVEV (reference sequence). This CDR3 spans 13 amino acids. The CDR3 DNA sequence: TGTGCCACATACGGGACAGCATACAATGAGCAGTTCTTC. This codes for CATYGTAYNEQFF.

This clone was observed a few times. The chain is built from TRBV28 and TRBJ1-3; D is uncertain. The CDR3 contains 16 residues. CDR1 and CDR2 (germline): MDHEN, SYDVKM. Trimming shortened V by 3 bases and J by 8 bases, and 20 bases separated the two germline ends. The CDR3 nucleotides read TGTGCCAGCAGTTTTGATGACCCTGCCAGGTCGTACACCATATATTTT. Protein product: CASSFDDPARSYTIYF. The full variable domain, with the rest looked up from reference TRBV28 and TRBJ1-3, is DVKVTQSSRYLVKRTGEKVFLECVQDMDHENMFWYRQDPGLGLRLIYFSYDVKMKEKGDIPEGYSVSREKKERFSLILESASTNQTSMYLCASSFDDPARSYTIYFGEGSWLTVV.

In regard to this clone: One base away lies a much larger clone, so this may be a sequencing read error. The chain employs TRBV5-4 and TRBJ1-2; perhaps TRBD1 as D (6 bases). CDR1 and CDR2 (germline): SGHNT, YYREEE (reference sequence). The CDR3 totals 14 residues. Trimming took 0 bases from V and 1 from J, leaving 7 bases between them. This CDR3 is CASSLGQDNYGYTF. The CDR3 DNA follows: TGTGCCAGCAGCTTGGGACAGGATAACTATGGCTACACCTTC. Supplemented by reference TRBV5-4 and TRBJ1-2, the full variable domain reads ETGVTQSPTHLIKTRGQQVTLRCSSQSGHNTVSWYQQALGQGPQFIFQYYREEENGRGNFPPRFSGLQFPNYSSELNVNALELDDSALYLCASSLGQDNYGYTFGSGTRLTVV.

The chain couples TRBV7-9 to TRBJ2-3; D unclear. V was pared by 4 bases and J by 2 bases, with 13 bases between. Per germline, CDR1 SEHNR and CDR2 FQNEAQ (reference sequence). The length of the CDR3 is 15 residues. CDR3 residues: CASSSTELPTDTQYF. As DNA, the CDR3 is TGTGCCAGCAGCTCAACAGAACTTCCCACAGATACGCAGTATTTT. The full variable domain, in which reference TRBV7-9 and TRBJ2-3 provide the parts outside the CDR3, is DTGVSQNPRHKITKRGQNVTFRCDPISEHNRLYWYRQTLGQGPEFLTYFQNEAQLEKSRLLSDRFSAERPKGSFSTLEIQRTEQGDSAMYLCASSSTELPTDTQYFGPGTRLTVL.

The chain carries TRBV2 and TRBJ1-2; D is perhaps TRBD1 (6 bases). The V and J ends lost 8 bases and 6 bases respectively, with 16 bases between them. The CDR3 extends over 13 amino acids. Germline CDR1 reads SNHLY; CDR2 reads FYNNEI. The CDR3 coding sequence is TGTGCCAGCGCCTTGAGGGGGATGGATGGCTACACCTTC. Translating it yields CASALRGMDGYTF.

This clone has just a few counts. The gene calls are TRBV19 and TRBJ1-1; possibly TRBD1 for D (5 bases). The germline CDR1 and CDR2 sequences are LNHDA and SQIVND (reference sequence). V was trimmed by 6 bases and J by 0 bases, leaving 14 bases between them. This CDR3 has 15 residues. This chain's CDR3 is CASSQTDRMNTEAFF. DNA for the CDR3: TGTGCCAGTAGCCAGACAGACCGAATGAACACTGAAGCTTTCTTT.